This TCR beta chain was recorded in a study of PD-1 blockade in mismatch repair-deficient tumors. Looking at the study overall: Patients had about 13 mismatch repair-deficient cancer types and were previously treated and progressing.

Measured with immunoSEQ multiplex PCR; TCRdb has only the in-frame clones, and not every one. The repertoire holds 100,000 or so clones, with under 90% as singletons. V trimming: 5 bases; J trimming: 4 bases; junction bases outside the gene matches: 6. Per the germline V gene, CDR1 is SGHTA and CDR2 is FQGNSA. The CDR3 runs 16 residues. All patients were mismatch repair deficient, assessed by either PCR or immunohistochemistry. Here the sequenced sample was peripheral blood, taken about eight months after starting pembrolizumab. The J gene is TRBJ2-5, the V gene TRBV7-2; 14 nucleotides agree with TRBD2. The clonotype was recovered from an adult with mismatch repair-deficient cancer. The DNA for the CDR3 is TGTGCCAGCAGCACGCGAGGACTAGCGGGAGGAGAGACCCAGTACTTC. Translation: CASSTRGLAGGETQYF.